What follows describes a single T cell receptor (beta chain). Its antigen is unidentified. The sample belongs to a study of siplizumab effects on memory and regulatory T cells. Study results and limitations: Under siplizumab, an average approximately 69% of mappable alloreactive CD4+ clones were Treg-derived, compared with around 25% in controls.

Per the germline V gene, CDR1 is SGHVS and CDR2 is FQNEAQ. This CDR3 spans 17 amino acids. Trimming left V 5 bases short and J 0 bases short, with 16 bases between. Measured with immunoSEQ multiplex PCR; TCRdb has only the in-frame clones, and not every one. The sample consists of 45,000 to 60,000 clones, roughly 87% of them appearing once. J is TRBJ1-4 and V is TRBV7-8, with D unclear. The sequence came from a human donor in good health. The material sequenced was naive CD8+ T cells sorted from blood. The CDR3 is CASSPPRFVATNEKLFF. As DNA, the CDR3 is TGTGCCAGCAGCCCGCCCCGATTTGTTGCAACTAATGAAAAACTGTTTTTT.